Given below is one T cell receptor (beta chain) in context. No antigen is known for it. The CDR3 is 14 residues long. V lost 2 bases to trimming and J lost 10 bases, with 17 bases between them. The germline V gene encodes CDR1 SEHNR and CDR2 FQNEAQ (reference sequence). The data originate from a study of cytomegalovirus exposure and HLA in healthy donors. Overall study: Unique TCR beta sequences numbering approximately 120 million came from around 180 million T cells in an earlier analysis. Within an early data release were approximately 85 million unique TCRs drawn from HLA-typed donors. Findings of the study overall: In vitro checks showed that a few CMV-associated chains really do target CMV antigens. In a later analysis, TCR beta V- and J-gene trimming was associated with a missense DCLRE1C variant.

Researchers ran the PCR with 60 Vbeta and 13 Jbeta primers. The method was immunoSEQ multiplex PCR; TCRdb's version includes in-frame clones alone and lacks a portion of them. The data hold some 150,000 clones, with roughly 85% observed a single time. Input material: PBMCs. The receptor's source is a man aged 40-49 years in good health and CMV-seronegative. The chain uses TRBV7-9 and TRBJ2-5; D is undetermined. DNA of the CDR3: TGTGCCAGCAGCTTACTGTCGTCCTCTACGGGCCAGTACTTC. Translating it yields CASSLLSSSTGQYF. Based on the CDR3 plus reference TRBV7-9 and TRBJ2-5, the full variable domain is DTGVSQNPRHKITKRGQNVTFRCDPISEHNRLYWYRQTLGQGPEFLTYFQNEAQLEKSRLLSDRFSAERPKGSFSTLEIQRTEQGDSAMYLCASSLLSSSTGQYFGPGTRLLVL.